This T cell receptor (beta chain) was sequenced for a study of T cell changes during pregnancy in multiple sclerosis. The data were produced by immunoSEQ multiplex PCR, yet TCRdb's version contains in-frame clones alone and is incomplete. The data contain tens of thousands of clones, less than 95% of them singletons. The CDR3 contains 15 residues. The germline gives CDR1 GTSNPN, CDR2 SVGIG (reference sequence). Trimming removed 5 bases from V and 3 bases from J; junction bases left unmatched: 11. This TCR was sampled from a female donor in good health, enrolled as a control in a pregnancy study. The material sequenced was peripheral blood, taken in the third trimester of pregnancy. V usage is TRBV30 and J usage is TRBJ2-7, with 9 bases aligning to TRBD2. Written as DNA, the CDR3 is TGTGCCTGGGTCAGAGCGGGAGGCTTCCGCTACGAGCAGTACTTC. Its protein product is CAWVRAGGFRYEQYF.